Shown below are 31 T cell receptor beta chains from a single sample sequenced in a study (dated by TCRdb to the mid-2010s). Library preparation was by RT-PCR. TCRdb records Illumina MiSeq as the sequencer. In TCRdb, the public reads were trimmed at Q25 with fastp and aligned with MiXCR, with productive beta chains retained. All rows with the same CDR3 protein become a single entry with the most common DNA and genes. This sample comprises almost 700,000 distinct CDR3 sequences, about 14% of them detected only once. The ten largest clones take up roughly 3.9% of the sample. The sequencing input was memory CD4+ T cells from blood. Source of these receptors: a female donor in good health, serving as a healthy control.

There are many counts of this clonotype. CDR3 bases: TGTGCCACCATGTCCGGACAGGGAACCAATGAGCAGTTCTTC. Protein sequence: CATMSGQGTNEQFF. The chain employs TRBV24-1 and TRBJ2-1, with 8 bases aligning to TRBD1. Germline values: CDR1 KGHDR, CDR2 SFDVKD. J was trimmed by 6 bases and V by 8 bases; bases with no gene match: 8. The CDR3 covers 14 residues.

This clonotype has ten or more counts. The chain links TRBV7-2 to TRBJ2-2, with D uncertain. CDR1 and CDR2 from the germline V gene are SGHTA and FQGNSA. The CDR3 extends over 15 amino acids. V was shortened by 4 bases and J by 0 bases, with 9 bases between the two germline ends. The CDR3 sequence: CASSSRWTNTGELFF. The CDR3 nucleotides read TGTGCCAGCAGCTCCAGGTGGACGAACACCGGGGAGCTGTTTTTT.

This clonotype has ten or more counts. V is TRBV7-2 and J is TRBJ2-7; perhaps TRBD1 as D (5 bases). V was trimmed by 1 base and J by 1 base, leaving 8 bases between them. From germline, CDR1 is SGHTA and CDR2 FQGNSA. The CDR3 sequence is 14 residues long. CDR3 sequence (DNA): TGTGCCAGCAGCTTAGAGGCAGGGTCCTACGAGCAGTACTTC. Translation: CASSLEAGSYEQYF. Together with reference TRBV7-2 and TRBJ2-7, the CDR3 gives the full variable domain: GAGVSQSPSNKVTEKGKDVELRCDPISGHTALYWYRQSLGQGLEFLIYFQGNSAPDKSGLPSDRFSAERTGGSVSTLTIQRTQQEDSAVYLCASSLEAGSYEQYFGPGTRLTVT.

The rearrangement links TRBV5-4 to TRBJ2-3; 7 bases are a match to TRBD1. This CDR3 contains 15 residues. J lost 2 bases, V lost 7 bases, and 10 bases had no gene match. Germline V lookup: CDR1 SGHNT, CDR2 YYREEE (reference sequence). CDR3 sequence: CASAQDGTVTDTQYF. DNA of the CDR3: TGTGCCAGCGCACAAGATGGGACAGTCACAGATACGCAGTATTTT.

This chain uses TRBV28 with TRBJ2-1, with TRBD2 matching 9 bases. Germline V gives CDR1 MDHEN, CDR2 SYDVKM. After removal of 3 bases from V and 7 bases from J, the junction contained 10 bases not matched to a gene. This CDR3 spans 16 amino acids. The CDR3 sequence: CASSFGGREGANEQFF. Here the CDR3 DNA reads TGTGCCAGCAGTTTTGGCGGGAGGGAAGGGGCGAATGAGCAGTTCTTC.

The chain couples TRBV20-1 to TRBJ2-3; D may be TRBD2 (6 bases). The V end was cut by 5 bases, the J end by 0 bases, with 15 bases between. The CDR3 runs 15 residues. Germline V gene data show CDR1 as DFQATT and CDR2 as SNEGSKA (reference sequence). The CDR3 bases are TGCAGTGCTCCCCTCGGGACTCGCAGCACAGATACGCAGTATTTT. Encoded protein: CSAPLGTRSTDTQYF.

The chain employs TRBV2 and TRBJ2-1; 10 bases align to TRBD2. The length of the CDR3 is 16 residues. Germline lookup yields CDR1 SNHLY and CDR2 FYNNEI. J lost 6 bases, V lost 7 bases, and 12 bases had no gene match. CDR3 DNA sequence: TGTGCCAGCACCCTATCGAGCGGGGGGGCCTTCAATGAGCAGTTCTTC. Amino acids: CASTLSSGGAFNEQFF.

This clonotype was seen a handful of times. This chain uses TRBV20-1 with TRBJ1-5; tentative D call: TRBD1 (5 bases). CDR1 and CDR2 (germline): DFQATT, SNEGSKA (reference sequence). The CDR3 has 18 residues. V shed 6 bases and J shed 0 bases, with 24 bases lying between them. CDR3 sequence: CSARGSAAGDYSNQPQHF. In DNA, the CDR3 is TGCAGTGCCCGGGGATCTGCGGCGGGGGATTATAGCAATCAGCCCCAGCATTTT.

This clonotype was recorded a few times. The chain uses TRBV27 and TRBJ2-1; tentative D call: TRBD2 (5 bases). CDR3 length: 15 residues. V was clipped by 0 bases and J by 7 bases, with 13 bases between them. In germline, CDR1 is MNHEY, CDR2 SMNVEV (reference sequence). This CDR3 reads CASSLSGNPVNEQFF. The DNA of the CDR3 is TGTGCCAGCAGTTTATCCGGGAACCCTGTGAATGAGCAGTTCTTC.

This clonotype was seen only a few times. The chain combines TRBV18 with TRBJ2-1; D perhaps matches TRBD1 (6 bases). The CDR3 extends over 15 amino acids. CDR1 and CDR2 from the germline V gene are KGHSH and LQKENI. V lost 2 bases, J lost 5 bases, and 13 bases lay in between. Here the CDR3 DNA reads TGTGCCAGCTCACCAACCTTTCGACAGGACAATGAGCAGTTCTTC. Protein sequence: CASSPTFRQDNEQFF.

DNA for the CDR3: TGTGCCAGCAGTGATTACGGACAGGTAGTGGTGAGTGAGCAGTTCTTC. It yields the protein CASSDYGQVVVSEQFF. This chain connects TRBV25-1 to TRBJ2-1; TRBD1 matches 7 bases. The CDR3 is 16 residues long. Trimming at V came to 3 bases and at J to 9 bases, leaving 14 bases not matched to a gene. The germline CDR1 and CDR2 sequences are MGHDK and SYGVNS.

CDR3 sequence reads: CSARDPGPGVQETQYF. The CDR3 region has the DNA TGCAGTGCTAGAGACCCGGGCCCCGGTGTCCAAGAGACCCAGTACTTC. The chain has TRBV20-1 and TRBJ2-5; no reliable D call. The V and J ends lost 0 bases and 1 base respectively, with 15 bases between them. The CDR3 contains 16 residues. Germline-derived CDR1 and CDR2 are DFQATT and SNEGSKA (reference sequence).

The CDR3 here is CATSDNGISSGANVLTF. As DNA, the CDR3 is TGTGCCACCAGTGATAATGGTATCAGCTCTGGGGCCAACGTCCTGACTTTC. This chain uses TRBV24-1 with TRBJ2-6; no clear D gene. Germline CDR1 and CDR2: KGHDR and SFDVKD. The CDR3 runs to 17 residues. Deletions cut 3 bases from V and 0 bases from J, with 11 bases between.

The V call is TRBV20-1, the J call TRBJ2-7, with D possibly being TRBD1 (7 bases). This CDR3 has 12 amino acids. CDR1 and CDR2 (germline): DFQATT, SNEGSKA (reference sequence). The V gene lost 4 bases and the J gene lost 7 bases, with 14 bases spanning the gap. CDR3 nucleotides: TGCAGTGCTAAAGAGGGGGCGGGAGAGCAGTACTTC. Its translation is CSAKEGAGEQYF.

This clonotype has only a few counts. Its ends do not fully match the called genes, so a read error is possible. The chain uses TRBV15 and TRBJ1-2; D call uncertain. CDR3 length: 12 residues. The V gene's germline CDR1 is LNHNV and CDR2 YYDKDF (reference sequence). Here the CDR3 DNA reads TGTGGCACCAGCAGAGAGGTGTATGGCTACACCTTC. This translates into CGTSREVYGYTF.

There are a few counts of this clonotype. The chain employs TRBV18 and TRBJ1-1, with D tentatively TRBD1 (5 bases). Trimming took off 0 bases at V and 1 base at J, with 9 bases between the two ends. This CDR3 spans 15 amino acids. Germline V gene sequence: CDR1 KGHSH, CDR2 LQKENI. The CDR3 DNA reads TGTGCCAGCTCACCACCGATTAGGGGGAACACTGAAGCTTTCTTT. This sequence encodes CASSPPIRGNTEAFF.

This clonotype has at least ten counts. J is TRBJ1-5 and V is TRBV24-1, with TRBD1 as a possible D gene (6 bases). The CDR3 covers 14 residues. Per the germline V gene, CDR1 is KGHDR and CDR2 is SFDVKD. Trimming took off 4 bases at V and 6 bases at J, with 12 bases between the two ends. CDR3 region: CATSEGSGAQPQHF. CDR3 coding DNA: TGTGCCACCAGTGAAGGTTCGGGGGCTCAGCCCCAGCATTTT.

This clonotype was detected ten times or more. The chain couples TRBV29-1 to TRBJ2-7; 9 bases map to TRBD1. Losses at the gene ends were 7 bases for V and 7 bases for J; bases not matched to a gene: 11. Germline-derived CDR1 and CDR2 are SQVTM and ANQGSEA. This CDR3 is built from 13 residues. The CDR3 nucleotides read TGCAGCGCGAACCGACAGGGGGGCCTGGAGCAGTACTTC. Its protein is CSANRQGGLEQYF.

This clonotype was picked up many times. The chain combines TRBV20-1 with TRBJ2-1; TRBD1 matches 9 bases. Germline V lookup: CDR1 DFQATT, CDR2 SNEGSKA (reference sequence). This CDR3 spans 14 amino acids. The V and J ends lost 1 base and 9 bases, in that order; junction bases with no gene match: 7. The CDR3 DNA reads TGCAGTGCTAGAGGTGGGACAGGGTGGGGTGAGCAGTTCTTC. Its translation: CSARGGTGWGEQFF.

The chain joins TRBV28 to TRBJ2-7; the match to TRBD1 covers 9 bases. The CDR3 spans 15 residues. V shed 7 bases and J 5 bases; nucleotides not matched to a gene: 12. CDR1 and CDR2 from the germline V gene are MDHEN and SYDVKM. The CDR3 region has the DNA TGTGCCAGCACCATCACAGGGGGCCCTTTTCACGAGCAGTACTTC. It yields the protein CASTITGGPFHEQYF. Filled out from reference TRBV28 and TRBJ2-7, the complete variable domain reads DVKVTQSSRYLVKRTGEKVFLECVQDMDHENMFWYRQDPGLGLRLIYFSYDVKMKEKGDIPEGYSVSREKKERFSLILESASTNQTSMYLCASTITGGPFHEQYFGPGTRLTVT.

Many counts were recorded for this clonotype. Here the CDR3 reads CSVEDNRARAYNEQFF. In nucleotides, the CDR3 is TGCAGCGTTGAAGATAACAGGGCCCGTGCCTACAATGAGCAGTTCTTC. This rearrangement joins TRBV29-1 to TRBJ2-1; D might be TRBD1 (6 bases). The V end lost 0 bases, the J end lost 2 bases, and 14 bases lay between the germline ends. Germline loops: CDR1 SQVTM, CDR2 ANQGSEA. The CDR3 has 16 amino acids.

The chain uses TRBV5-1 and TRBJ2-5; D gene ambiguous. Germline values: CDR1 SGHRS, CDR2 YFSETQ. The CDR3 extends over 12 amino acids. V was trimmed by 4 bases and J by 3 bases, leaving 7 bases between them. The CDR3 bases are TGCGCCAGCAGCGGATCGAAAGAGACCCAGTACTTC. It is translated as CASSGSKETQYF.

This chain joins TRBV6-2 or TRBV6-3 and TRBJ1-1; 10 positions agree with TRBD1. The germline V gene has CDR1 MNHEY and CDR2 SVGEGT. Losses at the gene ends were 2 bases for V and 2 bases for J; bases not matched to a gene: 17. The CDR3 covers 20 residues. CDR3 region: CASSYRRDRGRQSANTEAFF. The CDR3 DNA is TGTGCCAGCAGTTACAGGCGGGACAGGGGTCGCCAATCCGCAAACACTGAAGCTTTCTTT.

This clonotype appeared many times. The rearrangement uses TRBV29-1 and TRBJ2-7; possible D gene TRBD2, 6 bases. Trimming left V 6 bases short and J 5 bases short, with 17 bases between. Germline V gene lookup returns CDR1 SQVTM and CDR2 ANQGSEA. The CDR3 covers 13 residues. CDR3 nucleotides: TGCAGCGTGGCGGTCAGTCCGGGGGACGAGCAGTACTTC. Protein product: CSVAVSPGDEQYF.

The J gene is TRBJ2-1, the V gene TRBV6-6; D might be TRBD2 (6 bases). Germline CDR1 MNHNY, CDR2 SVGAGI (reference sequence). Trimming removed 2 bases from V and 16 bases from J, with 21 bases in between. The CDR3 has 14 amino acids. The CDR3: CASSYTSRDSPPFF. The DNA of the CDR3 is TGTGCCAGCAGTTACACTTCAAGGGACTCCCCTCCTTTCTTC.

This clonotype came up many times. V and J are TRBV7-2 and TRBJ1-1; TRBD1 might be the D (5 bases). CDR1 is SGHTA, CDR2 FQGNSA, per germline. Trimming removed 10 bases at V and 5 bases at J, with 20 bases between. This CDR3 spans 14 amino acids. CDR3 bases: TGTGCCACTCAAGGAGGGTCGCAGGGTACTGAAGCTTTCTTT. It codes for CATQGGSQGTEAFF.

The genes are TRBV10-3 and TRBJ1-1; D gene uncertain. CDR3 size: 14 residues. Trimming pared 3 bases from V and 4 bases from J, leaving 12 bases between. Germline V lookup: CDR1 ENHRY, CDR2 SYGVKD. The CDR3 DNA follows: TGTGCCATCAGTGATTTTACCCGGTCCACTGAAGCTTTCTTT. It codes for CAISDFTRSTEAFF.

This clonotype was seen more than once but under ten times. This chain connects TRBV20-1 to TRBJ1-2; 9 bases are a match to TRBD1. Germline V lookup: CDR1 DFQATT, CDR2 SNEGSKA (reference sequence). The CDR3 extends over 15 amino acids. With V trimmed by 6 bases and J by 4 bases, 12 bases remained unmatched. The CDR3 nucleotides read TGCAGTGCCACCCAGGGGACAGGGATCGGCTATGGCTACACCTTC. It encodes CSATQGTGIGYGYTF.

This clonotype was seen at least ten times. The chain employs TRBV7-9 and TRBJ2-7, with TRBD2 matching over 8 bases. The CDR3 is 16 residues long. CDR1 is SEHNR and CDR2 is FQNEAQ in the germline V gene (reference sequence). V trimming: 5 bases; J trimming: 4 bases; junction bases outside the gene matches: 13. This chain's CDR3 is CASSPLGGSGTYEQYF. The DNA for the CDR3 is TGTGCCAGCAGCCCCCTCGGGGGTAGCGGGACTTACGAGCAGTACTTC.

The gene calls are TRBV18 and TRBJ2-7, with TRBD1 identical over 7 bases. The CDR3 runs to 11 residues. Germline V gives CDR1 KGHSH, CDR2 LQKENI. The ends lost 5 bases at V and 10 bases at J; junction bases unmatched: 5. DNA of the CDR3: TGTGCCAGCTCATCCCGACAGGGTCAGTACTTC. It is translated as CASSSRQGQYF. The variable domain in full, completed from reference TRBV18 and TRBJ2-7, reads NAGVMQNPRHLVRRRGQEARLRCSPMKGHSHVYWYRQLPEEGLKFMVYLQKENIIDESGMPKERFSAEFPKEGPSILRIQQVVRGDSAAYFCASSSRQGQYFGPGTRLTVT.

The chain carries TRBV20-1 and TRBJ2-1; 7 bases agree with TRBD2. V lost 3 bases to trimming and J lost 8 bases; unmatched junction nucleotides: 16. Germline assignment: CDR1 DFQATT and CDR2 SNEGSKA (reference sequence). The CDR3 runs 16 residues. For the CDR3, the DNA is TGCAGTGCTAGTTCCGGGGGTGGCGGGAGCTCTTATGAGCAGTTCTTC. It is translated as CSASSGGGGSSYEQFF.